The 7 T cell receptor beta chains presented below share a single source sample, sequenced in a study of Ad26.COV2.S vaccination and SARS-CoV-2 variants (dated by TCRdb to the early 2020s). Read against the paper, the sample's treatment or condition label means: roughly 20 received Ad26.COV2.S at low or high dose, single or two shots; 5 received placebo; per-sample allocation not given. Repertoires of vaccine and placebo recipients were sequenced from samples collected on day 63 after the first injection. Preparation of the library involved the immunoSEQ multiplex PCR assay. TCRdb took this table from immuneACCESS and kept in-frame rearrangements with V and J called. Such tables lack part of the clones; where checked against another copy, unresolved V genes explain under half of the gap, and the rest is unexplained. This sample comprises fewer than 400,000 clones, approximately 89% of them detected only once. The top ten constitute around 1.8% of the sample.

This specimen consisted of peripheral blood, obtained in a trial of Ad26.COV2.S vaccine versus placebo. Receptors originate from a person aged 18-60 years who received the Ad26.COV2.S COVID-19 vaccine or a placebo.

The chain couples TRBV27 to TRBJ2-1; unclear D gene. The CDR3 runs 16 residues. Germline lookup yields CDR1 MNHEY and CDR2 SMNVEV (reference sequence). The germline V and J ends were trimmed by 0 bases and 4 bases, with 13 bases remaining between them. CDR3: CASSLSPSSNYNEQFF. CDR3 nucleotide sequence: TGTGCCAGCAGTTTATCCCCTAGTTCTAATTACAATGAGCAGTTCTTC.

The chain employs TRBV30 and TRBJ2-1; D not certain. The CDR3 totals 11 residues. CDR1 GTSNPN and CDR2 SVGIG come from the germline V gene (reference sequence). V lost 0 bases and J 7 bases, leaving 4 bases between the germline ends. This chain's CDR3 is CAWSVKNEQFF. DNA for the CDR3: TGTGCCTGGAGTGTAAAGAATGAGCAGTTCTTC.

V and J are TRBV5-1 and TRBJ1-3; TRBD1 might be the D (6 bases). The V gene lost 0 bases and the J gene lost 0 bases, with 19 bases spanning the gap. The CDR3 sequence is 19 residues long. Germline loops: CDR1 SGHRS, CDR2 YFSETQ. The CDR3 nucleotides are TGCGCCAGCAGCTTGGGCCACCAGGGAAGGGGGAACTCTGGAAACACCATATATTTT. Residues: CASSLGHQGRGNSGNTIYF.

This clone has only one observation. The V gene is TRBV2, the J gene TRBJ2-5; D possibly matches TRBD1 or TRBD2 (6 bases each). The CDR3 contains 13 residues. V was clipped by 4 bases and J by 10 bases, with 16 bases between them. Germline V gives CDR1 SNHLY, CDR2 FYNNEI. CDR3 in amino acids: CASSGAGGGVQYF. CDR3 nucleotides: TGTGCCAGCAGTGGTGCCGGGGGCGGAGTCCAGTACTTC.

The rearrangement joins TRBV10-3 to TRBJ2-1; 9 bases map to TRBD1. Unmatched junction bases numbered 9, after V lost 7 bases and J lost 2 bases. Per germline, CDR1 ENHRY and CDR2 SYGVKD. The CDR3 has 16 residues. CDR3 region: CAIKATGTGPYNEQFF. For the CDR3, the DNA is TGTGCCATCAAAGCGACCGGGACAGGGCCCTACAATGAGCAGTTCTTC.

Of note for this clone: This specimen includes other DNA sequences encoding the same CDR3. This rearrangement joins TRBV12-3 or TRBV12-4 to TRBJ2-7; D gene unclear. Trimming left V 2 bases short and J 4 bases short, with 9 bases between. The CDR3 covers 13 residues. DNA of the CDR3: TGTGCCAGCAGTTTATCGGGTTCTTACGAGCAGTACTTC. It translates to CASSLSGSYEQYF.

The chain is built from TRBV28 and TRBJ2-1; D uncertain. The CDR3 has 15 residues. The germline gives CDR1 MDHEN, CDR2 SYDVKM. Deletions cut 8 bases from V and 4 bases from J, with 18 bases between. The CDR3 loop reads CASVGNQRTYNEQFF. CDR3 nucleotide sequence: TGTGCCAGCGTGGGGAACCAGCGAACGTACAATGAGCAGTTCTTC.